This T cell receptor (beta chain) was profiled in a study of T cell repertoires in cytomegalovirus infection. Study in general: Public signatures in TCR beta pointed to CMV infection and matching HLA type. The study, taken as a whole, reports: Within the response measured ex vivo, HLA-C-restricted CMV-specific TCR beta clonotypes were dominant. Cumulative frequency of public TCR beta families picked out carriers of CMV plus the relevant HLA.

TCRdb ran MiXCR on the reads and lists one entry per CDR3 protein. The sample yields some 160,000 distinct CDR3 sequences, over 15% seen once. Worth noting for this clonotype: Its specificity is unknown.

Germline V CDR1 and CDR2: SNHLY, FYNNEI. The CDR3 has 14 residues. Trimming shortened V by 3 bases and J by 0 bases, and 5 bases separated the two germline ends. The material sequenced was CD8+ T cells from PBMCs. The rearrangement links TRBV2 to TRBJ2-2, with D maybe TRBD1 (5 bases). The source of this sequence is a human donor in good health (CMV status not recorded). Some clones in this sample may be carry-over from other donors' samples. CDR3 region: CASSETANTGELFF. The CDR3 nucleotides read TGTGCCAGCAGTGAGACAGCGAACACCGGGGAGCTGTTTTTT.